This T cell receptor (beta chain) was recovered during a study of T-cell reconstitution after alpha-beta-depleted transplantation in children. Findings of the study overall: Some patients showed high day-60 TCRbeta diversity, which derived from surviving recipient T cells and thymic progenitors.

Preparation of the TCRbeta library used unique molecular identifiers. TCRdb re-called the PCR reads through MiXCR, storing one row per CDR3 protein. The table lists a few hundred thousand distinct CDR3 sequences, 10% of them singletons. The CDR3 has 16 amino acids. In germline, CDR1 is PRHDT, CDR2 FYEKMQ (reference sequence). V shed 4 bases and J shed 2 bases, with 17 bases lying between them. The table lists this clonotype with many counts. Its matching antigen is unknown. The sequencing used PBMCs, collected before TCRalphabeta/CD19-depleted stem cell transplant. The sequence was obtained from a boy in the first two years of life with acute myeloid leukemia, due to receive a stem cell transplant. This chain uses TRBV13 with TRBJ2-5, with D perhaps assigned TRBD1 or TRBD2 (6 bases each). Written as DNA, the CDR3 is TGTGCCAGCAGCTCGGATACAGGGACTTCTCAAGAGACCCAGTACTTC. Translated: CASSSDTGTSQETQYF.